This entry describes one T cell receptor (beta chain). What it recognizes is unknown. This entry belongs to a study of early T cells in non-severe SARS-CoV-2 infection. Overall study findings and caveats: Matches to VDJdb favored anti-spike CD8 responses and missed private and CD4 specificities.

Trimming removed 5 bases from V and 0 bases from J, with 15 bases in between. The CDR3 is 15 residues long. Germline V gene data show CDR1 as DFQATT and CDR2 as SNEGSKA (reference sequence). A single record per CDR3 protein comes from TCRdb applying MiXCR to the 5' RACE reads. Among 85,000 to 100,000 distinct CDR3 sequences listed, approximately 9.9% were seen once. This sequence originates from an adult who was a healthcare worker with PCR-confirmed SARS-CoV-2 infection or an uninfected control (not recorded which). The material was whole blood, obtained at baseline. The V call is TRBV20-1, the J call TRBJ2-3; tentatively, D is TRBD1 (6 bases). CDR3 coding DNA: TGCAGTGCTGTACCAAACAGGGAGAGCACAGATACGCAGTATTTT. The encoded protein is CSAVPNRESTDTQYF.